This TCR beta chain was sequenced during a study of neurological immune-mediated disorders. Study conclusions and caveats: One related-CDR3 cluster, which may be a signature, held the repertoires of 18 of 34 multiple sclerosis patients after phylogenetic grouping.

TCRdb called the 5' RACE reads again in MiXCR, with one record for every CDR3 protein. This table has 95,000 or so distinct CDR3 sequences, 3% to 4.5% appearing once. This clonotype was counted many times. Its target is unknown. V dropped 0 bases and J dropped 2; count of bases not matched to a gene: 2. Germline CDR1 SGHTA, CDR2 FQGNSA. The length of the CDR3 is 15 residues. This receptor was identified in a woman between 18 and 30 years old with multiple sclerosis. Source material: PBMCs. The rearrangement joins TRBV7-2 to TRBJ2-7; 9 nucleotides align to TRBD2. The CDR3 sequence is CASSLASGSTYEQYF. CDR3 DNA sequence: TGTGCCAGCAGCTTAGCTAGCGGGAGCACCTACGAGCAGTACTTC. The variable domain in full, completed from reference TRBV7-2 and TRBJ2-7, reads GAGVSQSPSNKVTEKGKDVELRCDPISGHTALYWYRQSLGQGLEFLIYFQGNSAPDKSGLPSDRFSAERTGGSVSTLTIQRTQQEDSAVYLCASSLASGSTYEQYFGPGTRLTVT.